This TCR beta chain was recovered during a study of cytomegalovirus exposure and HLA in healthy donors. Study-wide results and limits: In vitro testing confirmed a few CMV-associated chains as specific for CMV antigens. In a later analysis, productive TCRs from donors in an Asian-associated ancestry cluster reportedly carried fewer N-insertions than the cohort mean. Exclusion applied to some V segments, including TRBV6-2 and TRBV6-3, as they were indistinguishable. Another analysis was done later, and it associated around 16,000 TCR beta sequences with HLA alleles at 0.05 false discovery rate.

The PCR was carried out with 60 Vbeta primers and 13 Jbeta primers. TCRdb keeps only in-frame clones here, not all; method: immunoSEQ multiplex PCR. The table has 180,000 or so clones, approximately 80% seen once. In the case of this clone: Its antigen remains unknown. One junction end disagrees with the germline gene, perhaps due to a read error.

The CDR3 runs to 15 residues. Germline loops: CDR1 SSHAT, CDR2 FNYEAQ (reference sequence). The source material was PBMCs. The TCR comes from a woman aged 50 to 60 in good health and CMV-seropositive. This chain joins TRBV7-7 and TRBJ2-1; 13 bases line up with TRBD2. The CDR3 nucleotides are TGTGCTAGCAGCCCACTAGCGGGGGGGGACAATGAGCAGTTCTTC. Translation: CASSPLAGGDNEQFF.